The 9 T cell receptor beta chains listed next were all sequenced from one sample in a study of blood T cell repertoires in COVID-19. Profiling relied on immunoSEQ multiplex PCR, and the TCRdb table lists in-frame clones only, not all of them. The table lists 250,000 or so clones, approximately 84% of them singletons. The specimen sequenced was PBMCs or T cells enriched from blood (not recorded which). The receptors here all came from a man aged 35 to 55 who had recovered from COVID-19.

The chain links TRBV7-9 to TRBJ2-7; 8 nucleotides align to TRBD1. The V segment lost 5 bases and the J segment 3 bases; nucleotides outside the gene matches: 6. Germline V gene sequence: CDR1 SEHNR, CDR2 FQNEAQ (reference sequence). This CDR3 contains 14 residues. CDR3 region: CASSVRDRIYEQYF. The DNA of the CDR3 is TGTGCCAGCAGCGTACGGGACAGGATCTACGAGCAGTACTTC.

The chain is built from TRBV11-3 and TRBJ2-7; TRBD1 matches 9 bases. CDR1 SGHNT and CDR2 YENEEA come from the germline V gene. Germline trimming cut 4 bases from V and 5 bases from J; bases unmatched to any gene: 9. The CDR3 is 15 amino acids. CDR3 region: CASSSSGTGLNEQYF. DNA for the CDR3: TGTGCCAGCAGCTCTTCCGGGACAGGGCTCAACGAGCAGTACTTC.

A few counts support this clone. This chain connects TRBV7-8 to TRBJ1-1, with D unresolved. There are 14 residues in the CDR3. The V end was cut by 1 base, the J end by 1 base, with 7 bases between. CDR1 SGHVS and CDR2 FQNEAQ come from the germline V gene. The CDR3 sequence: CASSLGAANTEAFF. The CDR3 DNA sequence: TGTGCCAGCAGCTTAGGGGCTGCGAACACTGAAGCTTTCTTT. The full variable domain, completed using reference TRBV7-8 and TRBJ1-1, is GAGVSQSPRYKVAKRGQDVALRCDPISGHVSLFWYQQALGQGPEFLTYFQNEAQLDKSGLPSDRFFAERPEGSVSTLKIQRTQQEDSAVYLCASSLGAANTEAFFGQGTRLTVV.

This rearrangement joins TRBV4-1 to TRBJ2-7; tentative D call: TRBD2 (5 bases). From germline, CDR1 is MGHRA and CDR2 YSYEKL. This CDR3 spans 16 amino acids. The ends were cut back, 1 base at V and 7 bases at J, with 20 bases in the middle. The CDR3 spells CASSQVGPVGAREQYF. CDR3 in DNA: TGCGCCAGCAGCCAAGTAGGGCCGGTGGGAGCAAGGGAGCAGTACTTC.

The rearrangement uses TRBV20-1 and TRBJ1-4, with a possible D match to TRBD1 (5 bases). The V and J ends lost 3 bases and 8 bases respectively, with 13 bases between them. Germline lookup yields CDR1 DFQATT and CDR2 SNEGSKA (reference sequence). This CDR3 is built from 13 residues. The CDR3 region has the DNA TGCAGTGCTAGTCCCAGGGTCGTGGAAAAACTGTTTTTT. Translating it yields CSASPRVVEKLFF.

Written as DNA, the CDR3 is TGCAGCGTTGAAGATCGTTACACCATATATTTT. This codes for CSVEDRYTIYF. This chain uses TRBV29-1 with TRBJ1-3; D not resolved. V lost 0 bases, J lost 8 bases, and 5 bases lay in between. CDR3 length: 11 residues. Germline loops: CDR1 SQVTM, CDR2 ANQGSEA.

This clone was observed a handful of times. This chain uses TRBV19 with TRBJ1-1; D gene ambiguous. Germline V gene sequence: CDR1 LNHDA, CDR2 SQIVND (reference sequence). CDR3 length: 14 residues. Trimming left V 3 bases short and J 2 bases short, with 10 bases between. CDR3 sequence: CASSMQQINTEAFF. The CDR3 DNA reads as TGTGCCAGTAGTATGCAACAGATAAACACTGAAGCTTTCTTT.

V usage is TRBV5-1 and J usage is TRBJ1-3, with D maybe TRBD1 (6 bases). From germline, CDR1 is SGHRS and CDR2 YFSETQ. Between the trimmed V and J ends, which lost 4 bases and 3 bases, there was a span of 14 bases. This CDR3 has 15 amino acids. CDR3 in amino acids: CASSTTGFGGNTIYF. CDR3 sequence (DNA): TGCGCCAGCAGCACCACAGGGTTCGGTGGAAACACCATATATTTT.

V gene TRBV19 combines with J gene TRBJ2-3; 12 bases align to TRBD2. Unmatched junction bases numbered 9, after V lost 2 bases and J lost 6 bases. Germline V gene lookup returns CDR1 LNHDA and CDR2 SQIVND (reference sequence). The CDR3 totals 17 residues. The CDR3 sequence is CASSIMTSGGHVDTQYF. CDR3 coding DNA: TGTGCCAGTAGTATAATGACTAGCGGGGGACATGTGGATACGCAGTATTTT.